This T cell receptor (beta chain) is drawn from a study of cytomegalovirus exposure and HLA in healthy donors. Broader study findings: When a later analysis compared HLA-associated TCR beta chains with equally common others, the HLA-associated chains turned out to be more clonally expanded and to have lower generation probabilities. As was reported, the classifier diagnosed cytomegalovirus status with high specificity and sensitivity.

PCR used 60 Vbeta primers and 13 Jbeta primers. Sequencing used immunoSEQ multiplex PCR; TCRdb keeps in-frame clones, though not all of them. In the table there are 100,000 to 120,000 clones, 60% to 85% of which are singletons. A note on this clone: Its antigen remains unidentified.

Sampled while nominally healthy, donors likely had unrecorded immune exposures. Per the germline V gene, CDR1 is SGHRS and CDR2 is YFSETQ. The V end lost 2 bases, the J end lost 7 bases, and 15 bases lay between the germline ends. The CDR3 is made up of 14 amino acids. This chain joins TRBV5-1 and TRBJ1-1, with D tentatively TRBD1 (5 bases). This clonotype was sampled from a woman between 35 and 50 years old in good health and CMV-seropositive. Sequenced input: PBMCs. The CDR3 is CASSLVGGTFEAFF. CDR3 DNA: TGCGCCAGCAGCTTAGTGGGGGGGACCTTTGAAGCTTTCTTT.